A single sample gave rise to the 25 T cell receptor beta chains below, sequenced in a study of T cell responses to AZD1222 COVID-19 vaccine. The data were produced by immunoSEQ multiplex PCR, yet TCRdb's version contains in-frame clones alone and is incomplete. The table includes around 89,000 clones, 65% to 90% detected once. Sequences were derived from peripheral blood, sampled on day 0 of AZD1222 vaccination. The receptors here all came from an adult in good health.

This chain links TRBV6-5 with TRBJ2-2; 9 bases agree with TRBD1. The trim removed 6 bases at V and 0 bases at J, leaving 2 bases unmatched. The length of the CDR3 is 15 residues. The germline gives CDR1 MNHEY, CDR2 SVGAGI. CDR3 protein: CASSRDRANTGELFF. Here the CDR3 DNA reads TGTGCCAGCAGCCGGGACAGGGCGAACACCGGGGAGCTGTTTTTT.

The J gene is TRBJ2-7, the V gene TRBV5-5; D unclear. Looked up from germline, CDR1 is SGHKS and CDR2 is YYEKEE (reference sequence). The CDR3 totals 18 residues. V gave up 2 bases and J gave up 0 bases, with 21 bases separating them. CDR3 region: CASSFKGRLPLSSYEQYF. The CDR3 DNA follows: TGTGCCAGCAGCTTTAAAGGCAGGCTACCTCTAAGCTCCTACGAGCAGTACTTC. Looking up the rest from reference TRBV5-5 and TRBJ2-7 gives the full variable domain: DAGVTQSPTHLIKTRGQQVTLRCSPISGHKSVSWYQQVLGQGPQFIFQYYEKEERGRGNFPDRFSARQFPNYSSELNVNALLLGDSALYLCASSFKGRLPLSSYEQYFGPGTRLTVT.

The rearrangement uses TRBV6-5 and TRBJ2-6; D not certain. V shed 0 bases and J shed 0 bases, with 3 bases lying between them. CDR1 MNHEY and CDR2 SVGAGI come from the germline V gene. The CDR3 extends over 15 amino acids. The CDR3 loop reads CASSYSSSGANVLTF. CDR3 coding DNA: TGTGCCAGCAGTTACTCGAGCTCTGGGGCCAACGTCCTGACTTTC.

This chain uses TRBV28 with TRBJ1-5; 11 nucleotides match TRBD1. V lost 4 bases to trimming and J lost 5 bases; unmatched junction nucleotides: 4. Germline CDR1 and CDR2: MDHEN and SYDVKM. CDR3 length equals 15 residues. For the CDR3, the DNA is TGTGCCAGCAGTTCAGGGACAGGGGGTTATCAGCCCCAGCATTTT. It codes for CASSSGTGGYQPQHF.

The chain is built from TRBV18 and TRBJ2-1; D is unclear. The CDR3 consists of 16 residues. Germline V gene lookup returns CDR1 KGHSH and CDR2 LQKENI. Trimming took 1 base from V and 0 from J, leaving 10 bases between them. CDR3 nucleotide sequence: TGTGCCAGCTCACCACTTACCGGCCTCTCCTACAATGAGCAGTTCTTC. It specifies CASSPLTGLSYNEQFF.

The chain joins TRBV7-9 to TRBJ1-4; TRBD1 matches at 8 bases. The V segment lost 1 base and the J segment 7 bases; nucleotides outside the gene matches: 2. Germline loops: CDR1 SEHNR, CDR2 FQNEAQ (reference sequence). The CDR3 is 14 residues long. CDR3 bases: TGTGCCAGCAGCTTAGACAGGGGGATTGAAAAACTGTTTTTT. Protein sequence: CASSLDRGIEKLFF.

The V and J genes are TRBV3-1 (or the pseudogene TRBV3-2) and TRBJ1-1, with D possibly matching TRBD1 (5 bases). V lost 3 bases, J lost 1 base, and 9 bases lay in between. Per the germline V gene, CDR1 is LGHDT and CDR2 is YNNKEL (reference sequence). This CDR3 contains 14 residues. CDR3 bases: TGTGCCAGCAGCCAGACGAGGGGGAACACTGAAGCTTTCTTT. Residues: CASSQTRGNTEAFF.

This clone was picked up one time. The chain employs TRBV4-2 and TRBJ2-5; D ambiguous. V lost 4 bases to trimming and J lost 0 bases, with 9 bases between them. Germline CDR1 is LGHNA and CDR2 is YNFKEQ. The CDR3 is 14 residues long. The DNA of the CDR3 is TGTGCCAGCAGCCCCGGAGACAACCAAGAGACCCAGTACTTC. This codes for CASSPGDNQETQYF.

The DNA for the CDR3 is TGTGCCAGCTCACCACCCCCGGGAGGCTCGGGGGAGCAGTACTTC. It translates to CASSPPPGGSGEQYF. The chain recombines TRBV18 with TRBJ2-7; TRBD2 matches at 7 bases. CDR3 length: 15 amino acids. V was pared by 0 bases and J by 7 bases, with 9 bases of the junction left unmatched. Germline-derived CDR1 and CDR2 are KGHSH and LQKENI.

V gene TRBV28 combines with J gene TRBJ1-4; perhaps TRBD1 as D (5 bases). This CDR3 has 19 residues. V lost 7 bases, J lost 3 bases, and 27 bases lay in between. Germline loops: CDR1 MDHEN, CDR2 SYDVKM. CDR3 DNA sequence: TGTGCCAGCAATCCGAATCGGGCAGGGCCCTCATCGGCTAATGAAAAACTGTTTTTT. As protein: CASNPNRAGPSSANEKLFF.

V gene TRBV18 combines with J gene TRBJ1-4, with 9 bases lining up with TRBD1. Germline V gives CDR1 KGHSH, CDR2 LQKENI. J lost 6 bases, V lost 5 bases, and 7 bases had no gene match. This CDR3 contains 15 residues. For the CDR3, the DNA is TGTGCCAGCTCAAGTGGACAGGGGATGGATGAAAAACTGTTTTTT. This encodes CASSSGQGMDEKLFF.

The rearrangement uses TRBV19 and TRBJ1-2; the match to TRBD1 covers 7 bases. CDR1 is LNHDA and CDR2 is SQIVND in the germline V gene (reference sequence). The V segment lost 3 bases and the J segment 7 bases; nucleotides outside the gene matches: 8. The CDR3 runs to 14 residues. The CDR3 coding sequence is TGTGCCAGTAGTATCGACAGGGAAGTAACTGGCTACACCTTC. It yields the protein CASSIDREVTGYTF.

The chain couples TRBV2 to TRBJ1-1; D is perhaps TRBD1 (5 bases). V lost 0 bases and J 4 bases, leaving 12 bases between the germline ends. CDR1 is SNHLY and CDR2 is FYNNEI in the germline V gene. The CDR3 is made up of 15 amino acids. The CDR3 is CASSEALLGGTEAFF. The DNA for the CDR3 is TGTGCCAGCAGTGAAGCGCTTCTGGGGGGCACTGAAGCTTTCTTT.

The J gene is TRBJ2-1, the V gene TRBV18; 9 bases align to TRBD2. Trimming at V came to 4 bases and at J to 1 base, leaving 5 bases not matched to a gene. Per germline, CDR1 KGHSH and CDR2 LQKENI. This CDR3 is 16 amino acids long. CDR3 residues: CASSLVLAGSYNEQFF. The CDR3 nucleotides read TGTGCCAGCTCACTCGTACTAGCGGGTTCCTACAATGAGCAGTTCTTC.

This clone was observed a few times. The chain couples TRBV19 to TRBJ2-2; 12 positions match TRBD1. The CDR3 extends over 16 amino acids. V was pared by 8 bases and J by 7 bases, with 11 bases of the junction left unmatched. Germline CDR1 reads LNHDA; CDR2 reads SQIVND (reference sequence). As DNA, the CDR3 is TGTGCCAGTCGTCCCGGGACAGGGGGCGCGGGCGGGGAGCTGTTTTTT. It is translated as CASRPGTGGAGGELFF.

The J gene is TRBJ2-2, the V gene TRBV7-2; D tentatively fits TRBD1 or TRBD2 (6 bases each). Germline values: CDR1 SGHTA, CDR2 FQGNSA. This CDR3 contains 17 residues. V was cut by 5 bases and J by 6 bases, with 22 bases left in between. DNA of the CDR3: TGTGCCAGCAGCCTTACCCTGGAAATCGGGGGCTCCGGGGAGCTGTTTTTT. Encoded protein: CASSLTLEIGGSGELFF. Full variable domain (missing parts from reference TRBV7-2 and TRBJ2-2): GAGVSQSPSNKVTEKGKDVELRCDPISGHTALYWYRQSLGQGLEFLIYFQGNSAPDKSGLPSDRFSAERTGGSVSTLTIQRTQQEDSAVYLCASSLTLEIGGSGELFFGEGSRLTVL.

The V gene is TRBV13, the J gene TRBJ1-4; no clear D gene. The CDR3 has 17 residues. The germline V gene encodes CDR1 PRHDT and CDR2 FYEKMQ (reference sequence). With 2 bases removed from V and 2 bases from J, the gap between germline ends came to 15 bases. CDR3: CASSLWSDGVTNEKLFF. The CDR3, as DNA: TGTGCCAGCAGCTTATGGTCTGATGGAGTCACTAATGAAAAACTGTTTTTT.

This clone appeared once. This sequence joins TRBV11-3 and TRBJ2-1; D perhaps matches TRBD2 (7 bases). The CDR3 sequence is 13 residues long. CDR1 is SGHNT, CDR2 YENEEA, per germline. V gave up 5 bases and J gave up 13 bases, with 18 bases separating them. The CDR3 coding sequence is TGTGCCAGCAGCCAAAATGGGGAGGGGGAACAGTTCTTC. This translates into CASSQNGEGEQFF. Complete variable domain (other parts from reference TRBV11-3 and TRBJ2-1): EAGVVQSPRYKIIEKKQPVAFWCNPISGHNTLYWYLQNLGQGPELLIRYENEEAVDDSQLPKDRFSAERLKGVDSTLKIQPAELGDSAVYLCASSQNGEGEQFFGPGTRLTVL.

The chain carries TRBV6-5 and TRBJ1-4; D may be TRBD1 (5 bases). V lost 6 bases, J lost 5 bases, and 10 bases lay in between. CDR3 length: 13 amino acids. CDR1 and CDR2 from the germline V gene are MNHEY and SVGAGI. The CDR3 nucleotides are TGTGCCAGCAGATTACAGGCAAATGAAAAACTGTTTTTT. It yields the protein CASRLQANEKLFF.

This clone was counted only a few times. The DNA for the CDR3 is TGTGCCAGCAGCCAAACGGGACTCGTAGGAAACACCATATATTTT. This encodes CASSQTGLVGNTIYF. This chain uses TRBV6-5 with TRBJ1-3; D perhaps matches TRBD1 (5 bases). This CDR3 has 15 amino acids. The germline V and J ends were trimmed by 6 bases and 4 bases, with 16 bases remaining between them. Germline lookup yields CDR1 MNHEY and CDR2 SVGAGI.

The DNA of the CDR3 is TGCGCCAGCAGCTTGGTCAGAAATTACGAGCAGTACTTC. Translated, it gives CASSLVRNYEQYF. The rearrangement links TRBV5-1 to TRBJ2-7, with D uncertain. Deletions cut 0 bases from V and 4 bases from J, with 8 bases between. In germline, CDR1 is SGHRS, CDR2 YFSETQ. The CDR3 is made up of 13 amino acids. The entire variable domain, with the rest obtained from reference TRBV5-1 and TRBJ2-7, is as follows: KAGVTQTPRYLIKTRGQQVTLSCSPISGHRSVSWYQQTPGQGLQFLFEYFSETQRNKGNFPGRFSGRQFSNSRSEMNVSTLELGDSALYLCASSLVRNYEQYFGPGTRLTVT.

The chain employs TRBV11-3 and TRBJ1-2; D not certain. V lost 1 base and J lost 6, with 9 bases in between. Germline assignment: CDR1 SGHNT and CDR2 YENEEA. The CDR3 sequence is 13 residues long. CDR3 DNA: TGTGCCAGCAGCTTAGGCCCTGGCGATGGCTACACCTTC. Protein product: CASSLGPGDGYTF.

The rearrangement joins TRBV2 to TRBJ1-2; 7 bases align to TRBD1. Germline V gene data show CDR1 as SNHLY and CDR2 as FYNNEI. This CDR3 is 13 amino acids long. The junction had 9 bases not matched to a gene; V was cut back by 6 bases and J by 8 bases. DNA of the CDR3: TGTGCCAGCAGGACCGACAGGGATAACGGCTACACCTTC. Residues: CASRTDRDNGYTF.

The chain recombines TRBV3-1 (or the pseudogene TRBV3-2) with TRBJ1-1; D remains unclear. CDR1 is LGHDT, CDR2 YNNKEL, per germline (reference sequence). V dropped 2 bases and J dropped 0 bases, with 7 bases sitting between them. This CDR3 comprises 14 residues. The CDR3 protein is CASSQLRMNTEAFF. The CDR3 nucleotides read TGTGCCAGCAGCCAACTGCGGATGAACACTGAAGCTTTCTTT.

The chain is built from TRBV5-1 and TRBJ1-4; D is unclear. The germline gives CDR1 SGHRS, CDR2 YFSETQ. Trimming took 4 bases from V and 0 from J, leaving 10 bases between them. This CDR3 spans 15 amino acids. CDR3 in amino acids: CASSPFTATNEKLFF. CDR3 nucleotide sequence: TGCGCCAGCAGCCCGTTCACGGCAACTAATGAAAAACTGTTTTTT.